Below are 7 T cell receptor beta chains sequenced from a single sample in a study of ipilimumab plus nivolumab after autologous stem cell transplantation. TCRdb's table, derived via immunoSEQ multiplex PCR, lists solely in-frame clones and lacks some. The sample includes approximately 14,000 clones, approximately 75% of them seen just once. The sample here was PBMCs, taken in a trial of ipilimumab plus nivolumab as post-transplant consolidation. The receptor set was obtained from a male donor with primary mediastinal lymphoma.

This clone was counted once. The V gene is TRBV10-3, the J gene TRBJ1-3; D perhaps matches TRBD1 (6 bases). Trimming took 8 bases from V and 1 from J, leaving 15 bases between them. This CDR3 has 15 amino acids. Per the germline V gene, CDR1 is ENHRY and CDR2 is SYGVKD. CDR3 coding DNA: TGTGCCATCGCGGGACACGGAATTTCTGGAAACACCATATATTTT. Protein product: CAIAGHGISGNTIYF.

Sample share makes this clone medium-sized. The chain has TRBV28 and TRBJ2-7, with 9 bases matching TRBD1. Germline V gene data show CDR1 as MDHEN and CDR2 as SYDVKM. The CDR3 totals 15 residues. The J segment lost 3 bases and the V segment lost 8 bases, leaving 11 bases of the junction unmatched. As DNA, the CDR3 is TGTGCCAGCGTTTCGGGACAGGGACGCTTCTACGAGCAGTACTTC. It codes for CASVSGQGRFYEQYF.

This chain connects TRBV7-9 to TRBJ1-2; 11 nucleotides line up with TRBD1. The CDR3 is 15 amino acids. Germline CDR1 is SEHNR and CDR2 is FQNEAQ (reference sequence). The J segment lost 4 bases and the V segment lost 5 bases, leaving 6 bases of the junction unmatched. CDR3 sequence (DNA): TGTGCCAGCAGCCAACCGGGACAGGGGGGCTATGGCTACACCTTC. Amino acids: CASSQPGQGGYGYTF.

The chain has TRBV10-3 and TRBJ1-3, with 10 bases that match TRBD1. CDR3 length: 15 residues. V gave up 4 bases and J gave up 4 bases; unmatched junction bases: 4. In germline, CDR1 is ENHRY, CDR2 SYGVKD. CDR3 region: CAISGTGGTGNTIYF. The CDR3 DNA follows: TGTGCCATCAGTGGGACAGGGGGGACCGGAAACACCATATATTTT.

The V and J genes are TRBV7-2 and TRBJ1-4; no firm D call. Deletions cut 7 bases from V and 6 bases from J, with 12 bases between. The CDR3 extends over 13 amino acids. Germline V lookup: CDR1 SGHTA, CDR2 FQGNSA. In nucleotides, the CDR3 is TGTGCCAGCATGGCGGGGTGGGATGAAAAACTGTTTTTT. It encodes CASMAGWDEKLFF.

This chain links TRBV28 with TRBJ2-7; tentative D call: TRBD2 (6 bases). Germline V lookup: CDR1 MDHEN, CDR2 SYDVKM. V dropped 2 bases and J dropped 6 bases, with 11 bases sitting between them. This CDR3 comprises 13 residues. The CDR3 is CASSLNPGGEQYF. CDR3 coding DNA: TGTGCCAGCAGTTTAAACCCCGGGGGCGAGCAGTACTTC.

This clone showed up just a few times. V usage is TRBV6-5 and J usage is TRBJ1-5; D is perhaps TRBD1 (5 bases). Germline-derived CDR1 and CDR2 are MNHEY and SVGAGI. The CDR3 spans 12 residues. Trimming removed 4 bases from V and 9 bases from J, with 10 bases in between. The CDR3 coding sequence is TGTGCCAGCAGTTTTTCGAGGGGGCCCCAGCATTTT. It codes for CASSFSRGPQHF.